A selection of T cell receptor beta chains follows, all from one sample in a study of blood T cells in healthy people across ages. MiXCR, run by TCRdb on the 5' RACE reads, gives a single entry per CDR3 protein. The sample has approximately 690,000 distinct CDR3 sequences, around 41% seen once. Specimen: blood. These receptors all stem from a man older than 75 in good health. The conserved cysteine and the conserved F or W are not part of the CDR3 here. The order of the fields is J gene, V gene, D gene, CDR3 protein. D genes are given only for firm matches.

>TRBJ2-1|TRBV28|TRBD2
ASRVAGGQYNEQF
>TRBJ2-1|TRBV7-2|TRBD2
ASSPWGGNEQF
>TRBJ2-3|TRBV12-3/TRBV12-4|-
ASSLGGGRSSTDTQY
>TRBJ2-7|TRBV7-2|-
ASSLADSLRGEQY
>TRBJ2-3|TRBV28|-
ASRSRRLAGSTDTQY
>TRBJ1-2|TRBV6-1|-
ASSDQGRDGYT
>TRBJ2-3|TRBV6-2/TRBV6-3|TRBD2
ASSYAAGADTQY
>TRBJ2-3|TRBV29-1|-
STSGGTGTDTQY
>TRBJ2-2|TRBV20-1|TRBD1
SATGEVGELF
>TRBJ2-7|TRBV28|-
ASSTAGTPTSYEQY
>TRBJ2-7|TRBV4-2|-
ASSQSPGATYEQY
>-|TRBV6-5|-
ASSSPGRVETQY
>TRBJ1-1|TRBV20-1|-
SAPRRGARTEAF
>TRBJ2-5|TRBV11-2|TRBD1
ASSSDRGETQY
>-|TRBV20-1|TRBD2
SARGTSGGGYNEQY
>TRBJ2-3|TRBV28|TRBD2
ASFLAGDNTQY
>TRBJ2-7|TRBV4-2|TRBD1
ASSQDALLRGHAYEQY
>TRBJ2-1|TRBV7-7|TRBD2
ASSLARTSVNEQF
>TRBJ2-3|TRBV5-1|-
ASSPAQGADTQY
>TRBJ2-1|TRBV9|-
ASSAPQGIEQF
>TRBJ2-7|TRBV7-6|TRBD2
ASSQIAGGGQY
>TRBJ2-3|TRBV7-2|-
ASSLSSSVVNTDTQY
>TRBJ2-5|TRBV7-9|TRBD2
ASSWGLAGGETQY
>TRBJ2-7|TRBV7-2|-
ASSLVAQGSYEQY
>TRBJ2-2|TRBV7-2|TRBD2
ASSLDLAGVFGELF
>TRBJ2-6|TRBV3-1|-
ASSRQTGTNVPT
>TRBJ2-7|TRBV6-5|TRBD2
ASSYGSGGGYNEQY
>TRBJ2-7|TRBV7-2|TRBD2
ASSLDGGAFYEQY
>TRBJ2-6|TRBV6-1|-
ASSEDRVPGANVLT
>TRBJ2-3|TRBV7-2|TRBD1
ASKNAGTGAADTQY